This T cell receptor beta chain appears in the sequencing data of a study of T cells in Graves' hyperthyroidism and ophthalmopathy. There are 10 residues in the CDR3. Germline lookup yields CDR1 DFQATT and CDR2 SNEGSKA (reference sequence). Worth noting for this clonotype: A read error may produce the germline difference seen at one junction end.

The source material, RNA transcripts, was used to amplify TCR beta CDR3 regions. The TCR CDR3 first-round RT-PCR relied on the HTBI primer set. TCRdb used MiXCR to reprocess the multiplex PCR reads, holding one entry per CDR3 protein. Of about 420,000 distinct CDR3 sequences listed, more than 15% were seen once; the top ten hold 13% to 15%. This clonotype originated in a woman between 18 and 29 years old with Graves' hyperthyroidism. What was sequenced was blood. This sequence joins TRBV20-1 and TRBJ1-2; the D is unclear. CDR3 in DNA: TGCAGTGCGAGAGGGCCAGGCTACACCTTC. It is translated as CSARGPGYTF.